This T cell receptor (beta chain) comes out of a study of multiple sclerosis patients with progressive multifocal leukoencephalopathy. Produced via immunoSEQ multiplex PCR; TCRdb's table is partial and in-frame only. The data contain about 30,000 clones, roughly 87% of them singletons. Trimming stripped 5 bases from V and 2 bases from J, with 19 bases between. From germline, CDR1 is KGHSH and CDR2 LQKENI. The CDR3 length is 16 residues. The time point was: time of PML onset. The receptor comes from a human donor with progressive multifocal leukoencephalopathy. The starting material was PBMCs, obtained from a patient treated with natalizumab. The chain is built from TRBV18 and TRBJ2-7; weak D call: TRBD1 (8 bases). CDR3 sequence reads: CASSRQRDRQTYEQYF. In DNA form, the CDR3 reads TGTGCCAGCTCAAGACAGCGGGACAGGCAAACCTACGAGCAGTACTTC.